The 21 T cell receptor beta chains listed next were all sequenced from one sample in a study of T cells in Graves' hyperthyroidism and ophthalmopathy. Template material for amplifying TCR beta CDR3 regions consisted of RNA transcripts. The study used the HTBI primer set for a first-round RT-PCR of the TCR CDR3. TCRdb reprocessed the multiplex PCR reads with MiXCR, giving one entry per CDR3 protein. This repertoire shows 600,000 or so distinct CDR3 sequences, roughly 16% found once; its top ten account for 3.8%. Sequenced sample: blood. The origin of the receptors is a woman in her twenties or thirties with Graves' hyperthyroidism.

Ten or more counts support this clonotype. The chain employs TRBV18 and TRBJ1-1, with unresolved D. This CDR3 has 16 amino acids. Germline CDR1 and CDR2: KGHSH and LQKENI. V dropped 2 bases and J dropped 1 base, with 14 bases sitting between them. The CDR3 DNA sequence: TGTGCCAGCTCACCAAACCTGGGAATTGGGAACACTGAAGCTTTCTTT. It codes for CASSPNLGIGNTEAFF.

A few counts support this clonotype. CDR3 sequence (DNA): TGTGCCAGCAGCTGGGCGGTCAGCTACGAGCAGTACTTC. Translating gives CASSWAVSYEQYF. V gene TRBV5-8 combines with J gene TRBJ2-7, with unresolved D. The CDR3 is made up of 13 amino acids. V gave up 3 bases and J gave up 3 bases, with 10 bases separating them. CDR1 and CDR2 from the germline V gene are SGHTS and YDEGEE.

In this sample, this clonotype turned up many times. The V and J genes are TRBV18 and TRBJ1-1, with D tentatively TRBD1 (5 bases). The CDR3 has 14 amino acids. V dropped 2 bases and J dropped 1 base, with 8 bases sitting between them. CDR1 and CDR2 (germline): KGHSH, LQKENI. CDR3 residues: CASSPIQGNTEAFF. The CDR3, as DNA: TGTGCCAGCTCACCAATCCAGGGGAACACTGAAGCTTTCTTT.

As to this clonotype: This could be a read error, since a much larger clone is one nucleotide away. The rearrangement links TRBV24-1 to TRBJ2-2; D is tentatively TRBD1 or TRBD2 (6 bases each). The CDR3 runs to 17 residues. Per germline, CDR1 KGHDR and CDR2 SFDVKD. The ends were cut back, 4 bases at V and 5 bases at J, with 19 bases in the middle. As DNA, the CDR3 is TGTGCCACCAGTGAGCCCTACAGGGTTCGGGGGACCGGGGAGCTGTTTTTT. It encodes CATSEPYRVRGTGELFF.

This clonotype was observed at least ten times. V is TRBV6-1 and J is TRBJ1-5, with 8 positions matching TRBD1. The CDR3 loop spans 13 amino acids. Germline CDR1 reads MNHNS; CDR2 reads SASEGT. V shed 6 bases, J shed 4 bases, and the junction held 2 bases outside the gene matches. CDR3 region: CASRRTGNQPQHF. DNA of the CDR3: TGTGCCAGCAGAAGGACAGGGAATCAGCCCCAGCATTTT.

This clonotype was counted between two and nine times. A clone one base away is much larger, so this may be a read error. This chain uses TRBV28 with TRBJ1-1; D may be TRBD1 (6 bases). Trimming took 11 bases from V and 0 from J, leaving 22 bases between them. Germline V gene sequence: CDR1 MDHEN, CDR2 SYDVKM. The CDR3 runs 16 residues. The CDR3: CAGTNRGGDLNTEAFF. The CDR3 region has the DNA TGTGCCGGCACCAATAGGGGGGGCGACCTGAACACTGAAGCTTTCTTT.

The V gene is TRBV5-1, the J gene TRBJ2-2, with D unresolved. Germline loops: CDR1 SGHRS, CDR2 YFSETQ. This CDR3 has 15 residues. V was trimmed by 3 bases and J by 0 bases, leaving 9 bases between them. The CDR3: CASSSPQTNTGELFF. The DNA of the CDR3 is TGCGCCAGCAGCTCTCCTCAAACGAACACCGGGGAGCTGTTTTTT.

This clonotype was observed at least ten times. V and J are TRBV6-1 and TRBJ1-1; no firm D call. This CDR3 contains 16 residues. CDR1 and CDR2 from the germline V gene are MNHNS and SASEGT. With 6 bases removed from V and 0 bases from J, the gap between germline ends came to 17 bases. The CDR3 DNA reads TGTGCCAGCAGCCTCGACAAGACCGCTCTGAACACTGAAGCTTTCTTT. Protein sequence: CASSLDKTALNTEAFF.

This clonotype has a count of ten or more. The J gene is TRBJ2-3, the V gene TRBV11-2, with TRBD1 matching 10 bases. The ends lost 4 bases at V and 3 bases at J; junction bases unmatched: 7. CDR3 length: 16 residues. Germline V gene lookup returns CDR1 SGHAT and CDR2 FQNNGV. CDR3 in DNA: TGTGCCAGCAGCTCCGGGACAGGGGTTCGGACAGATACGCAGTATTTT. This sequence encodes CASSSGTGVRTDTQYF. Filled out from reference TRBV11-2 and TRBJ2-3, the complete variable domain reads EAGVAQSPRYKIIEKRQSVAFWCNPISGHATLYWYQQILGQGPKLLIQFQNNGVVDDSQLPKDRFSAERLKGVDSTLKIQPAKLEDSAVYLCASSSGTGVRTDTQYFGPGTRLTVL.

A few counts support this clonotype. This chain links TRBV28 with TRBJ2-3; 11 bases align to TRBD1. V was pared by 5 bases and J by 4 bases, with 11 bases of the junction left unmatched. Germline V gene lookup returns CDR1 MDHEN and CDR2 SYDVKM. The CDR3 covers 17 residues. CDR3 sequence: CASSPTDRGRRADTQYF. CDR3 DNA: TGTGCCAGCAGTCCGACGGACAGGGGGCGCAGGGCAGATACGCAGTATTTT.

This clonotype was detected only a few times. The rearrangement joins TRBV6-4 to TRBJ2-3; D remains unclear. Germline V CDR1 and CDR2: MRHNA, SNTAGT. The CDR3 is made up of 14 amino acids. Deletions cut 6 bases from V and 0 bases from J, with 10 bases between. CDR3 sequence reads: CASSPSQSTDTQYF. The CDR3 DNA sequence: TGTGCCAGCAGCCCGAGCCAAAGCACAGATACGCAGTATTTT.

The chain links TRBV13 to TRBJ1-6; 8 nucleotides agree with TRBD1. The CDR3 is made up of 16 amino acids. The V gene end was trimmed by 4 bases and the J gene end by 8 bases; junction bases not matched to a gene: 10. Per germline, CDR1 PRHDT and CDR2 FYEKMQ (reference sequence). DNA of the CDR3: TGTGCCAGCAGCTCCGGACAGGGCGGCGGGTATTCACCCCTCCACTTT. Amino acid sequence: CASSSGQGGGYSPLHF.

This clonotype appeared many times. DNA of the CDR3: TGTGCCAGCAGTTTTTGGGTAGGACTAGCGCGGGACAATGAGCAGTTCTTC. This sequence encodes CASSFWVGLARDNEQFF. The V and J genes are TRBV28 and TRBJ2-1, with 9 positions matching TRBD2. This CDR3 contains 17 residues. Trimming took 3 bases from V and 5 from J; bases not matched to a gene: 11. Germline V gene data show CDR1 as MDHEN and CDR2 as SYDVKM.

This clonotype was found a few times. CDR3 bases: TGTGCCAGCAGCAGGGCAGGGACTGCCGAGCAGTACTTC. This sequence encodes CASSRAGTAEQYF. The V call is TRBV5-8, the J call TRBJ2-7; D possibly corresponds to TRBD2 (6 bases). This CDR3 spans 13 amino acids. Germline V gives CDR1 SGHTS, CDR2 YDEGEE. Trimming cost V 4 bases and J 6 bases, with 14 bases left between them.

This clonotype appeared a few times. The chain carries TRBV30 and TRBJ1-5; D call uncertain. Germline V gene lookup returns CDR1 GTSNPN and CDR2 SVGIG (reference sequence). V lost 4 bases and J 0 bases, leaving 7 bases between the germline ends. CDR3 size: 13 residues. The CDR3 sequence: CAWTPYSNQPQHF. CDR3 nucleotides: TGTGCCTGGACTCCGTATAGCAATCAGCCCCAGCATTTT.

This clonotype was counted ten times or more. This chain links TRBV13 with TRBJ2-3; D possibly corresponds to TRBD1 (6 bases). V was trimmed by 3 bases and J by 4 bases, leaving 8 bases between them. CDR3 size: 13 residues. Germline values: CDR1 PRHDT, CDR2 FYEKMQ (reference sequence). This CDR3 is CASSFRTADTQYF. CDR3 sequence (DNA): TGTGCCAGCAGCTTCCGGACAGCAGATACGCAGTATTTT. The full variable domain, its missing parts supplied by reference TRBV13 and TRBJ2-3, is AAGVIQSPRHLIKEKRETATLKCYPIPRHDTVYWYQQGPGQDPQFLISFYEKMQSDKGSIPDRFSAQQFSDYHSELNMSSLELGDSALYFCASSFRTADTQYFGPGTRLTVL.

A word on this clonotype: At one end, the junction sequence differs from germline, possibly due to a read error. The chain joins TRBV9 to TRBJ2-1; D gene unclear. The CDR3 extends over 12 amino acids. The germline V gene encodes CDR1 SGDLS and CDR2 YYNGEE. The CDR3 coding sequence is TGTACCAGCAGCGTAGTAGACCGCGAGCAGTTCTTC. Translated, it gives CTSSVVDREQFF.

This clonotype was seen a few times. V usage is TRBV7-2 and J usage is TRBJ1-6; 9 positions match TRBD1. CDR3 length equals 14 residues. Germline V gene lookup returns CDR1 SGHTA and CDR2 FQGNSA. J was trimmed by 8 bases and V by 4 bases; bases with no gene match: 3. CDR3 sequence: CASSSGTGHSPLHF. CDR3 sequence (DNA): TGTGCCAGCAGCTCCGGGACAGGGCATTCACCCCTCCACTTT.

Notes on this clonotype: A much larger clone differs from this one at a single base, so this may be a read error. The chain is built from TRBV24-1 and TRBJ2-5, with 9 nucleotides matching TRBD1. The CDR3 has 15 amino acids. The germline V gene has CDR1 KGHDR and CDR2 SFDVKD. CDR3 bases: TGTGCCACCAGTGATCCCGGACAGGGGCAGGAGACCGAGTACTTC. Translated: CATSDPGQGQETEYF.

Ten or more counts support this clonotype. The chain recombines TRBV28 with TRBJ2-1; perhaps TRBD2 as D (6 bases). CDR3 length: 14 residues. CDR1 and CDR2 (germline): MDHEN, SYDVKM. The ends were cut back, 8 bases at V and 0 bases at J, with 11 bases in the middle. CDR3 residues: CASASAGSYNEQFF. CDR3 nucleotides: TGTGCCAGCGCTAGCGCCGGCTCCTACAATGAGCAGTTCTTC.

This clonotype was seen a few times. The gene calls are TRBV30 and TRBJ1-2; D is ambiguous. CDR1 GTSNPN and CDR2 SVGIG come from the germline V gene (reference sequence). Trimming cost V 8 bases and J 3 bases, with 16 bases left between them. The CDR3 runs to 13 residues. DNA for the CDR3: TGTGCCGGGATCAAGGGAGCAGACTATGGCTACACCTTC. This translates into CAGIKGADYGYTF.